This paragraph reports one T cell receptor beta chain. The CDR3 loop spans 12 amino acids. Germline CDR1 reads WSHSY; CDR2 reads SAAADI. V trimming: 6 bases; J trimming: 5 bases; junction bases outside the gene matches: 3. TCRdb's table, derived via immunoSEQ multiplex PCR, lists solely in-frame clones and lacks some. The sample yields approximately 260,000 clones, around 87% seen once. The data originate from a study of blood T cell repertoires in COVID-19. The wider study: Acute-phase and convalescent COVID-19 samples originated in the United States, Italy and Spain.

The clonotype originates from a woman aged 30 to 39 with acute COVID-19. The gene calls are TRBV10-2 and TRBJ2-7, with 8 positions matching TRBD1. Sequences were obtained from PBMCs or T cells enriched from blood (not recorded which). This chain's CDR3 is CASRDRDHEQYF. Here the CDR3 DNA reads TGCGCCAGCAGGGACAGGGACCACGAGCAGTACTTC.